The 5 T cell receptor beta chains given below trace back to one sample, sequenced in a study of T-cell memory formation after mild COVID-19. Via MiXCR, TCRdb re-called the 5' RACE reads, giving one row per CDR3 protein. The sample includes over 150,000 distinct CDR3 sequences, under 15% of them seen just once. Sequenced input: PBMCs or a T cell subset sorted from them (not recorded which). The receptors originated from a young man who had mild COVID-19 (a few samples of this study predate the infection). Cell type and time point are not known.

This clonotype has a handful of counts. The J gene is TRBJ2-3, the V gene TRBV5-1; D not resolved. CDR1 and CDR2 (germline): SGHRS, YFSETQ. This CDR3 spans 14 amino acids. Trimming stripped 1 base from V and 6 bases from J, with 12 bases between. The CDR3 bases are TGCGCCAGCAGCTTGTCCGGAGTTGGGGATACGCAGTATTTT. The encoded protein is CASSLSGVGDTQYF.

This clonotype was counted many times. CDR3 in DNA: TGTGCCAGCAGCCCGTCCGGGACTACCACAGATACGCAGTATTTT. Amino acid sequence: CASSPSGTTTDTQYF. The J gene is TRBJ2-3, the V gene TRBV7-9, with 7 bases aligning to TRBD2. This CDR3 comprises 15 residues. CDR1 is SEHNR, CDR2 FQNEAQ, per germline (reference sequence). V shed 5 bases and J 2 bases; nucleotides not matched to a gene: 7. The complete variable domain, with remaining parts taken from reference TRBV7-9 and TRBJ2-3, reads DTGVSQNPRHKITKRGQNVTFRCDPISEHNRLYWYRQTLGQGPEFLTYFQNEAQLEKSRLLSDRFSAERPKGSFSTLEIQRTEQGDSAMYLCASSPSGTTTDTQYFGPGTRLTVL.

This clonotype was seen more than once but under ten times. The DNA for the CDR3 is TGCAGCGGGCGGGACAGGGGGAGCACAGATACGCAGTATTTT. Its translation is CSGRDRGSTDTQYF. This chain links TRBV29-1 with TRBJ2-3, with 11 bases fitting TRBD1. Germline V CDR1 and CDR2: SQVTM, ANQGSEA. The CDR3 has 14 amino acids. With V trimmed by 7 bases and J by 0 bases, 3 bases remained unmatched.

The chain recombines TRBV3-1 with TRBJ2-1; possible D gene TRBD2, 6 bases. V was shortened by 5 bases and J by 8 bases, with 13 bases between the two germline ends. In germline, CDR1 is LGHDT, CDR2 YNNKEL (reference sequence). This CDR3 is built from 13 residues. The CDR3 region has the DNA TGTGCCAGCAGCGGTGGGACTCTATATGAGCAGTTCTTC. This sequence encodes CASSGGTLYEQFF.

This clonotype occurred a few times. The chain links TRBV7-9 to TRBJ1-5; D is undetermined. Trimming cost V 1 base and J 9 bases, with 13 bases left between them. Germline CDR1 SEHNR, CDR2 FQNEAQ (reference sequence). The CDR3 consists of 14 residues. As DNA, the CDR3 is TGTGCCAGCAGCTTAGGTGCAGACGGTGGGCCCCAGCATTTT. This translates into CASSLGADGGPQHF.